This TCR beta chain was recorded in a study of OX40 agonist ivuxolimab in advanced cancers. On this clone: Its antigen is unidentified.

Germline loops: CDR1 MGHDK, CDR2 SYGVNS. The germline V and J ends were trimmed by 9 bases and 3 bases, with 15 bases remaining between them. This CDR3 is 14 amino acids long. Only in-frame clones appear in the TCRdb table, and some are missing; sequencing was by immunoSEQ multiplex PCR. The sample has 60,000 to 100,000 clones, approximately 95% seen once. Broader study findings: In a subset of nonresponders, normalized T-cell clonal expansion was also low. Relative to CD4+, CD8+ T cells held more expanded clones on average. The 0.1-3.0 mg/kg partial responders had among the lowest clonal expansion.

Source: CD4+ or CD8+ T cells sorted from blood, taken in a trial of the OX40 agonist ivuxolimab. This TCR was recovered from an adult with an advanced solid tumor such as melanoma, head and neck, liver or kidney cancer. The chain carries TRBV25-1 and TRBJ1-5; D possibly corresponds to TRBD1 (5 bases). The CDR3 loop reads CARGSGRANQPQHF. The CDR3 DNA follows: TGTGCCAGGGGCAGCGGCAGGGCCAATCAGCCCCAGCATTTT.